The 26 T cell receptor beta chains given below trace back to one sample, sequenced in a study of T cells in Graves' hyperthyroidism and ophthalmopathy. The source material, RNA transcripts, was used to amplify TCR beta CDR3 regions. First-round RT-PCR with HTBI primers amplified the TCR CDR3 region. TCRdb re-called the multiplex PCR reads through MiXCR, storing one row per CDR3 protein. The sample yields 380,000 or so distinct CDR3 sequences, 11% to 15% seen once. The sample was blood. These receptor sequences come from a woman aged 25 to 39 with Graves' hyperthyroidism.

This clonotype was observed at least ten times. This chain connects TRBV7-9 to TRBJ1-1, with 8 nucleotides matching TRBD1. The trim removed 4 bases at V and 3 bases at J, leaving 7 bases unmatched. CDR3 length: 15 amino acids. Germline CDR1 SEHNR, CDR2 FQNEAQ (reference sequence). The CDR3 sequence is CASSYQGAGDTEAFF. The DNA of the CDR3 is TGTGCCAGCAGCTACCAGGGGGCGGGAGACACTGAAGCTTTCTTT. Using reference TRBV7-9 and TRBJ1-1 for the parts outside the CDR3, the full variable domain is DTGVSQNPRHKITKRGQNVTFRCDPISEHNRLYWYRQTLGQGPEFLTYFQNEAQLEKSRLLSDRFSAERPKGSFSTLEIQRTEQGDSAMYLCASSYQGAGDTEAFFGQGTRLTVV.

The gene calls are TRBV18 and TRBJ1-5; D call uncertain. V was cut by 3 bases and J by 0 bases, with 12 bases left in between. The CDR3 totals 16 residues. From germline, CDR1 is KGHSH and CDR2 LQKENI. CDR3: CASSPGALYSNQPQHF. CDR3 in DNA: TGTGCCAGCTCACCGGGAGCCCTCTATAGCAATCAGCCCCAGCATTTT.

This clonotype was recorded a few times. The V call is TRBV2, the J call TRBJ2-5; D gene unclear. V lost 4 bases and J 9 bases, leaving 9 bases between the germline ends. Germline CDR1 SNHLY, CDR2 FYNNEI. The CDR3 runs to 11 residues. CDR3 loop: CASSAYMPQYF. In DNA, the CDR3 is TGTGCCAGCAGTGCCTACATGCCCCAGTACTTC.

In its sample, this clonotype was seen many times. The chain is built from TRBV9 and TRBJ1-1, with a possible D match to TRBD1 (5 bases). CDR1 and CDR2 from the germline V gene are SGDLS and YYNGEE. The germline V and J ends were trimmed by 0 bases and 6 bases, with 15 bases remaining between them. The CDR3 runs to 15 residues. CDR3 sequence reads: CASSVVSGQTAEAFF. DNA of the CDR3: TGTGCCAGCAGCGTAGTTTCGGGGCAGACAGCTGAAGCTTTCTTT.

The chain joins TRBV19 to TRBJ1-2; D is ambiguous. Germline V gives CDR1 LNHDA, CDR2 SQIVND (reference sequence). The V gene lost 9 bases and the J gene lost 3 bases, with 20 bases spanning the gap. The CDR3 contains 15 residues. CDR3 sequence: CARYAWDPGYYGYTF. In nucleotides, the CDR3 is TGTGCCAGATATGCGTGGGATCCCGGTTACTATGGCTACACCTTC.

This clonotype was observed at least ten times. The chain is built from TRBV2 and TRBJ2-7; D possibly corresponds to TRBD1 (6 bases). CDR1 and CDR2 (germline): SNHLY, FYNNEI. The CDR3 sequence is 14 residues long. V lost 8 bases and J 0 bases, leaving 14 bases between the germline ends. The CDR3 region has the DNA TGTGCCAGCCGGCCCTCGGACAGCTCCTACGAGCAGTACTTC. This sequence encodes CASRPSDSSYEQYF.

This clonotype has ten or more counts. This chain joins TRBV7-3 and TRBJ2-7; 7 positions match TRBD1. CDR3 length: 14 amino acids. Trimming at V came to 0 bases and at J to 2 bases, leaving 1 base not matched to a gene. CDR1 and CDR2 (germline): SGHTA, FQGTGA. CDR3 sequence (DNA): TGTGCCAGCAGCTTAACCGGGACAGCCTACGAGCAGTACTTC. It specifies CASSLTGTAYEQYF.

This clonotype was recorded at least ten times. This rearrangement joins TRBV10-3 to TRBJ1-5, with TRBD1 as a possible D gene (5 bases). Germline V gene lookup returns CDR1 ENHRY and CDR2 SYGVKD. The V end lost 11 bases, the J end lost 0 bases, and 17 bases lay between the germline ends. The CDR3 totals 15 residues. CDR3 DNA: TGTGCCCGACGACGAGGGGATTATAGCAATCAGCCCCAGCATTTT. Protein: CARRRGDYSNQPQHF.

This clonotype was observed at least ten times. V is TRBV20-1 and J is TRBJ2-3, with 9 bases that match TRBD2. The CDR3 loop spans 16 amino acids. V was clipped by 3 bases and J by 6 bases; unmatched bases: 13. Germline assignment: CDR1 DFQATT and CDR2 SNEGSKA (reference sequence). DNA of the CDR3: TGCAGTGCTAGTTATCTTCGCGGGAGGGCCGGGGATACGCAGTATTTT. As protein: CSASYLRGRAGDTQYF.

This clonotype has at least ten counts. The CDR3 region has the DNA TGTGCCAGCAGTGAGGGACTAGCGGGGTACGAGCAGTACTTC. Translation: CASSEGLAGYEQYF. J is TRBJ2-7 and V is TRBV28; the match to TRBD2 covers 13 bases. This CDR3 has 14 residues. V shed 5 bases, J shed 4 bases, and the junction held 2 bases outside the gene matches. Germline V lookup: CDR1 MDHEN, CDR2 SYDVKM.

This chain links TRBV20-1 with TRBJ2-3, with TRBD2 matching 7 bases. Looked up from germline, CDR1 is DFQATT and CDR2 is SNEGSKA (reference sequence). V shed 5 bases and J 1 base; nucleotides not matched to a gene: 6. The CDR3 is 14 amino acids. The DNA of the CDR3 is TGCAGTGCTGTCTCCCTAGCGGGCACAGATACGCAGTATTTT. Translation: CSAVSLAGTDTQYF.

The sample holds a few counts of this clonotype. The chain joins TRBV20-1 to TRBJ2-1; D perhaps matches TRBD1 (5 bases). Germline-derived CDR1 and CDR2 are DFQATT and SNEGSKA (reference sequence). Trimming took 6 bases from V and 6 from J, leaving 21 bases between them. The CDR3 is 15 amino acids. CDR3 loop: CSAPGGARRSNEQFF. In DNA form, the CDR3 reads TGCAGTGCGCCCGGTGGGGCTAGAAGGTCCAATGAGCAGTTCTTC.

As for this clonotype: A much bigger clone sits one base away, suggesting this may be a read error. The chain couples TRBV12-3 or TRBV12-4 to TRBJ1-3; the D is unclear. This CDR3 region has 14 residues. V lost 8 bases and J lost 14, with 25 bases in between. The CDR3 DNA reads TGTGCCAGCGGTTCCCCCCTAGCGGGAGGGCCTCTATATTTT. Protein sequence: CASGSPLAGGPLYF.

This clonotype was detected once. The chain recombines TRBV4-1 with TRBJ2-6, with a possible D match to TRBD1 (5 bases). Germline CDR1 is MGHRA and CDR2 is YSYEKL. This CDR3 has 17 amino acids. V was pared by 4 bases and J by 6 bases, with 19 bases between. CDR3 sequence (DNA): TGCGCCAGCAGCCCGCAACTAACAGGAATAGTGGCCAACGTCCTGACTTTC. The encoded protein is CASSPQLTGIVANVLTF.

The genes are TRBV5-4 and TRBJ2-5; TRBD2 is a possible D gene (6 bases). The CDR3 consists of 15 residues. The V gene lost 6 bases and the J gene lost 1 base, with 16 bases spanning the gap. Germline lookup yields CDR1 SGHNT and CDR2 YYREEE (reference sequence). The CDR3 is CASNPAGRFQETQYF. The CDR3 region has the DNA TGTGCCAGCAACCCGGCGGGACGGTTCCAAGAGACCCAGTACTTC. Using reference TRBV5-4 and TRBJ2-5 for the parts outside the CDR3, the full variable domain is ETGVTQSPTHLIKTRGQQVTLRCSSQSGHNTVSWYQQALGQGPQFIFQYYREEENGRGNFPPRFSGLQFPNYSSELNVNALELDDSALYLCASNPAGRFQETQYFGPGTRLLVL.

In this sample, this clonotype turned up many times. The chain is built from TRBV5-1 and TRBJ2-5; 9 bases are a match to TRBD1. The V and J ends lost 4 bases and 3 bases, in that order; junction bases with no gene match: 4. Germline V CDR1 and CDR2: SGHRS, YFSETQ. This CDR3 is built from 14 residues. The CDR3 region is CASSAGTGKETQYF. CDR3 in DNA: TGCGCCAGCAGCGCCGGGACAGGGAAAGAGACCCAGTACTTC.

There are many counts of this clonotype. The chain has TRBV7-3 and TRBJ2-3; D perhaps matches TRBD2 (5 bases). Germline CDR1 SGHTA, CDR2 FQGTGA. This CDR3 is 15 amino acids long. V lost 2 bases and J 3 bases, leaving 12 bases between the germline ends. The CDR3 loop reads CASSLGGGFTDTQYF. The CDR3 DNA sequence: TGTGCCAGCAGCTTAGGTGGCGGGTTTACAGATACGCAGTATTTT.

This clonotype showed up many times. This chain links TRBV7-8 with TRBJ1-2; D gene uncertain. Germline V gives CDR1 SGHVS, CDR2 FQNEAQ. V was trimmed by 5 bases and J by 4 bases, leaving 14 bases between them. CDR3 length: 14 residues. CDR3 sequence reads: CASSTIQNFYGYTF. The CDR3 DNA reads TGTGCCAGCAGCACAATCCAGAATTTCTATGGCTACACCTTC.

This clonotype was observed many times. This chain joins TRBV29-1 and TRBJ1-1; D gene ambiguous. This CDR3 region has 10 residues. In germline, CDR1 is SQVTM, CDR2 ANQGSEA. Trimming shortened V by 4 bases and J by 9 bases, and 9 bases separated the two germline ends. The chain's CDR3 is CSVATTKAFF. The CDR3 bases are TGCAGCGTTGCTACAACCAAAGCTTTCTTT.

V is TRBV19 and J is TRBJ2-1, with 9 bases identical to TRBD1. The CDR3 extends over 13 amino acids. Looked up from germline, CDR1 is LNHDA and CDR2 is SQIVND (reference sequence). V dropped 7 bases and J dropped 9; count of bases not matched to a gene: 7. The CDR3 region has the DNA TGTGCCAGTAAAAGGACAGGGGACGGTGAGCAGTTCTTC. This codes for CASKRTGDGEQFF.

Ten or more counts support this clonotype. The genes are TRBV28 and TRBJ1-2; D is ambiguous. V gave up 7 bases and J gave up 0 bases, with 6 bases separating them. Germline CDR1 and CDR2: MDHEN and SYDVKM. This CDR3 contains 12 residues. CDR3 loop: CASKVANYGYTF. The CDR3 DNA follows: TGTGCCAGCAAGGTTGCTAACTATGGCTACACCTTC.

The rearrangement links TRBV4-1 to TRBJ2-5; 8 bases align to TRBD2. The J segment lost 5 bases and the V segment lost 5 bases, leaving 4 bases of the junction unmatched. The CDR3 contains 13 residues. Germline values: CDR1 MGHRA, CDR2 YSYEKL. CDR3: CASSSGGVETQYF. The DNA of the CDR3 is TGCGCCAGCAGCTCGGGAGGGGTGGAGACCCAGTACTTC.

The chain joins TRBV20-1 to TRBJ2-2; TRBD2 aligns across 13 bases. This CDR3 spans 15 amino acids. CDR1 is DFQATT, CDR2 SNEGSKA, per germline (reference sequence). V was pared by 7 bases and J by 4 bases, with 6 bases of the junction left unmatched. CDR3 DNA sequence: TGCAGTGGACTAGCGGGAGGTGGTGGCACCGGGGAGCTGTTTTTT. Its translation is CSGLAGGGGTGELFF.

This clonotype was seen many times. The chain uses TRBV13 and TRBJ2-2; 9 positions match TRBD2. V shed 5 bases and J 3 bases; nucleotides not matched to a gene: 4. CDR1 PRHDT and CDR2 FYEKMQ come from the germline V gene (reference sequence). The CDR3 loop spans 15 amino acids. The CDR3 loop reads CASSPLAGHTGELFF. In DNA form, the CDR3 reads TGTGCCAGCAGCCCCCTAGCGGGGCACACCGGGGAGCTGTTTTTT. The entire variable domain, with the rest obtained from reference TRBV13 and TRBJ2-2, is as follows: AAGVIQSPRHLIKEKRETATLKCYPIPRHDTVYWYQQGPGQDPQFLISFYEKMQSDKGSIPDRFSAQQFSDYHSELNMSSLELGDSALYFCASSPLAGHTGELFFGEGSRLTVL.

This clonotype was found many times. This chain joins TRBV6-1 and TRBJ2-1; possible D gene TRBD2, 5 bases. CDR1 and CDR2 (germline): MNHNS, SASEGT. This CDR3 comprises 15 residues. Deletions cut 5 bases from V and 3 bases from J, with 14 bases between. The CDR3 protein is CASSSLAIGYNEQFF. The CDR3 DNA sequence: TGTGCCAGCAGTTCCTTAGCGATCGGCTACAATGAGCAGTTCTTC.

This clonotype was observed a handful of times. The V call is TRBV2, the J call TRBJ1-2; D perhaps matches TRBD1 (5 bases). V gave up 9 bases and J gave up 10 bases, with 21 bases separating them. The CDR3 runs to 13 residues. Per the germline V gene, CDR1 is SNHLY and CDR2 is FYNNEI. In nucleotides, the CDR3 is TGTGCCAGTACTCCGGGACGGAGGTCTGACTACACCTTC. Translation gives CASTPGRRSDYTF.